This entry concerns a single T cell receptor beta chain. The sample belongs to a study of blood T cell repertoires in COVID-19. As for the study in general: Acute-phase and convalescent COVID-19 samples originated in the United States, Italy and Spain.

CDR1 and CDR2 from the germline V gene are SQVTM and ANQGSEA. This CDR3 has 12 amino acids. Trimming stripped 4 bases from V and 3 bases from J, with 9 bases between. Per the original methods: Reference gene primer amplification in the assay estimated nucleated cell counts. Clones were read by immunoSEQ multiplex PCR, and TCRdb kept only the in-frame ones, dropping some. Clone size and the V and J calls come from that table; the DNA yielded D and trimming. The sample lists approximately 46,000 clones; roughly 85% were seen once. The receptor's source is a man in his sixties with acute or convalescent COVID-19. The chain is built from TRBV29-1 and TRBJ2-5; D not resolved. The sample was peripheral blood. The CDR3 DNA is TGCAGCGTTGCGGGTGCGGAAGAGACCCAGTACTTC. Amino acid sequence: CSVAGAEETQYF.